The source of this T cell receptor beta chain is a study of shared clonotypes between healthy human individuals. Measured with immunoSEQ multiplex PCR; TCRdb has only the in-frame clones, and not every one. The table includes hundreds of thousands of clones, around 73% detected once. CDR3 size: 14 residues. With 3 bases clipped from V and 2 bases from J, the junction kept 2 bases outside the gene matches. From germline, CDR1 is MGHRA and CDR2 YSYEKL. Points from the study as a whole: The study found about 5.1% of naive CD4 clonotypes shared across a handful of donors.

As for this clone: Its specificity is unknown.

The source material was memory CD4+ T cells sorted from blood. Subset in this sample: CD45RA-negative fraction. The TCR originated in a woman in her 30s in good health. V gene TRBV4-1 combines with J gene TRBJ1-2, with 8 bases aligning to TRBD1. Here the CDR3 reads CASSQTGENYGYTF. For the CDR3, the DNA is TGCGCCAGCAGCCAGACAGGGGAGAACTATGGCTACACCTTC.